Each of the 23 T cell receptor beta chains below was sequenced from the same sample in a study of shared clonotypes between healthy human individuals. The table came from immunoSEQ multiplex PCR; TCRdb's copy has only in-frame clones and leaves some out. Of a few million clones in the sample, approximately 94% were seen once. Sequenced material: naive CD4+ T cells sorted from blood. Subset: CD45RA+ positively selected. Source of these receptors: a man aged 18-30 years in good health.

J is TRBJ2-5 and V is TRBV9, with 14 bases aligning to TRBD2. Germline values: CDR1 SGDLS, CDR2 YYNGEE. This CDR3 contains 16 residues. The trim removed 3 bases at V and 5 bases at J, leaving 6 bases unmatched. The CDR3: CASSEGTSGSMETQYF. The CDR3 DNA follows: TGTGCCAGCAGCGAAGGGACTAGCGGGAGTATGGAGACCCAGTACTTC.

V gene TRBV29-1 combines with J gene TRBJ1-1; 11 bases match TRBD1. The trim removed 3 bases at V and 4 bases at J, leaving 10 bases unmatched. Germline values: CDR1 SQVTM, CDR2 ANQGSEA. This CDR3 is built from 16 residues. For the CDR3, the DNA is TGCAGCGTTGAGGGGACAGGGGGTAATCTTCTCACTGAAGCTTTCTTT. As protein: CSVEGTGGNLLTEAFF.

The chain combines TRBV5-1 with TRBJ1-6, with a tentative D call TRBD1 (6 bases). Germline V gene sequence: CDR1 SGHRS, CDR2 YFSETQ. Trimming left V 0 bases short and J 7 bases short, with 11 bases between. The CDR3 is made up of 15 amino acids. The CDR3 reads CASSLDTGFNSPLHF. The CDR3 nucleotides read TGCGCCAGCAGCTTGGACACAGGGTTCAATTCACCCCTCCACTTT. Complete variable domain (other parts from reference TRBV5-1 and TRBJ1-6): KAGVTQTPRYLIKTRGQQVTLSCSPISGHRSVSWYQQTPGQGLQFLFEYFSETQRNKGNFPGRFSGRQFSNSRSEMNVSTLELGDSALYLCASSLDTGFNSPLHFGNGTRLTVT.

In DNA form, the CDR3 reads TGTGCCAGCAGCTTAGCGGAGTGGCACGAGCAGTACTTC. This gives the protein CASSLAEWHEQYF. The V call is TRBV7-2, the J call TRBJ2-7; no firm D call. The CDR3 loop spans 13 amino acids. V gave up 0 bases and J gave up 5 bases, with 8 bases separating them. The germline V gene has CDR1 SGHTA and CDR2 FQGNSA.

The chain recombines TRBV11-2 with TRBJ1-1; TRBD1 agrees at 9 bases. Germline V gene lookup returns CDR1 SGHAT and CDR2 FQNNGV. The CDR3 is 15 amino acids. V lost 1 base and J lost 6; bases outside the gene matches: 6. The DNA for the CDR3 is TGTGCCAGCAGCTTAGGCGGGACAGGGAAGGCTGAAGCTTTCTTT. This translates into CASSLGGTGKAEAFF.

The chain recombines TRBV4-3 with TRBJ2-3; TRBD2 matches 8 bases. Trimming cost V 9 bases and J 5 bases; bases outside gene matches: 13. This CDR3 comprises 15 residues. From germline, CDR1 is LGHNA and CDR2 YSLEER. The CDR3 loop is CASPPGGRSRDTQYF. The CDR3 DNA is TGCGCCAGTCCCCCGGGCGGGAGGTCGCGAGATACGCAGTATTTT.

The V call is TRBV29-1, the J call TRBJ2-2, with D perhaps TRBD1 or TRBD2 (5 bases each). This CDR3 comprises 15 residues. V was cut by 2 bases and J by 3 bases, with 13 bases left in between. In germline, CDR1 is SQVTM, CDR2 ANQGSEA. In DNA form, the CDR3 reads TGCAGCGTTGAACTGGGGGACGGCCACACCGGGGAGCTGTTTTTT. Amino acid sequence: CSVELGDGHTGELFF.

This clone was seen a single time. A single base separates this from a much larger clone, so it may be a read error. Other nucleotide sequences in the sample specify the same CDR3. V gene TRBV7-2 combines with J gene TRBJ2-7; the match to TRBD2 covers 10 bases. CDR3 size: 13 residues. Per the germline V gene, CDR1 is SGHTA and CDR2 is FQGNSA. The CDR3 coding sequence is TGTGCCAGCAGCCTAGCGGGGGCCTACGAGCAGTACTTC. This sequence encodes CASSLAGAYEQYF.

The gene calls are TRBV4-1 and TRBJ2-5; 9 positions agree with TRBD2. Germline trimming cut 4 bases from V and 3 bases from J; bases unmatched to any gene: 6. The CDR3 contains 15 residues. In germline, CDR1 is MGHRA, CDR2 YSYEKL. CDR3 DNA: TGCGCCAGCAGCCGTAGCGGGGGCCCCGAAGAGACCCAGTACTTC. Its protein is CASSRSGGPEETQYF.

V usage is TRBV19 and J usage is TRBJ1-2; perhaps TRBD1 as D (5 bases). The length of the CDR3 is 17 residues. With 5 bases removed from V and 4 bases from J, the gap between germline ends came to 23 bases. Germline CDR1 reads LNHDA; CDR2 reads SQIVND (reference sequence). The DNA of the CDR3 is TGTGCCAGTAGTTCAAGCAGGTTAGGAGACAGAAGCTATGGCTACACCTTC. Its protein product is CASSSSRLGDRSYGYTF.

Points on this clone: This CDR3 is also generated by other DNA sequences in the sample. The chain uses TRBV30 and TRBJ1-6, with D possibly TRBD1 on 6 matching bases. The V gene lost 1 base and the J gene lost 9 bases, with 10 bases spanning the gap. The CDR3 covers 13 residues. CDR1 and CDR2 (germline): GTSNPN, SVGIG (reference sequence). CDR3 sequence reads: CAWSAGVGSPLHF. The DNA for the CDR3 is TGTGCCTGGAGTGCAGGGGTAGGTTCACCCCTCCACTTT.

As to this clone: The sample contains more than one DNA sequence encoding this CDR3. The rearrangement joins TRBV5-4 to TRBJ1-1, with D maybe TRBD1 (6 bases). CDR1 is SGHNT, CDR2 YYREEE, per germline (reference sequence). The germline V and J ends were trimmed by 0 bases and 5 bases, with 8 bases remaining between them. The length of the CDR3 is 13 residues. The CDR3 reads CASSLDRATEAFF. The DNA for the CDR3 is TGTGCCAGCAGCTTGGACAGGGCTACTGAAGCTTTCTTT.

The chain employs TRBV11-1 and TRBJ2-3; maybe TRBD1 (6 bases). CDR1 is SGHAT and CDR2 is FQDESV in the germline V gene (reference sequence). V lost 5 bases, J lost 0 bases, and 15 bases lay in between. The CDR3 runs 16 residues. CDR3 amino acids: CASSATGQGSTDTQYF. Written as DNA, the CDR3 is TGTGCCAGCAGCGCAACGGGACAAGGAAGCACAGATACGCAGTATTTT.

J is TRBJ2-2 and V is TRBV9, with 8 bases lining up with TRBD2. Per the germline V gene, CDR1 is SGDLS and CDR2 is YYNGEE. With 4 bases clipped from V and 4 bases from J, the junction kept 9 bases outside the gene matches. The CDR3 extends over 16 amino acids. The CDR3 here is CASSPRGGASTGELFF. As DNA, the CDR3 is TGTGCCAGCAGCCCCCGGGGGGGGGCTAGCACCGGGGAGCTGTTTTTT.

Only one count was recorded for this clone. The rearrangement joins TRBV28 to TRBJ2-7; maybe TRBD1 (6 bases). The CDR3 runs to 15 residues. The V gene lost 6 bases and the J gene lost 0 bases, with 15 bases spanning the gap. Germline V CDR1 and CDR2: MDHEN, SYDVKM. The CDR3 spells CASRRYQGSSYEQYF. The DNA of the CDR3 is TGTGCCAGCAGACGTTACCAGGGGAGCTCCTACGAGCAGTACTTC.

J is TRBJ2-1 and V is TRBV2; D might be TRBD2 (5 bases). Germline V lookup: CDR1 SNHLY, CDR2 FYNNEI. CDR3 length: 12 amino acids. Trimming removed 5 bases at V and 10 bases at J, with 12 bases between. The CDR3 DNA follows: TGTGCCAGCAGTAAAAGCGGATACGAGCAGTTCTTC. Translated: CASSKSGYEQFF.

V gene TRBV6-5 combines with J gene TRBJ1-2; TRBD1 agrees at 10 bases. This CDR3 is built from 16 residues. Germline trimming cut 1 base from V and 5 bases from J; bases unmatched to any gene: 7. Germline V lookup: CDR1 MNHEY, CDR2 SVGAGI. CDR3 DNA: TGTGCCAGCAGTTACTTCTCGACAGGGGGCGCTTATGGCTACACCTTC. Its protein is CASSYFSTGGAYGYTF.

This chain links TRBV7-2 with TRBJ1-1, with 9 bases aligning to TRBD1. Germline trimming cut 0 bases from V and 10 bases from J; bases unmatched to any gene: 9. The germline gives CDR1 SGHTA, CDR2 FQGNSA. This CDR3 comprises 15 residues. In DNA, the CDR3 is TGTGCCAGCAGCTTAGCCGGACAGGGGCTAAATTCAGCTTTCTTT. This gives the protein CASSLAGQGLNSAFF.

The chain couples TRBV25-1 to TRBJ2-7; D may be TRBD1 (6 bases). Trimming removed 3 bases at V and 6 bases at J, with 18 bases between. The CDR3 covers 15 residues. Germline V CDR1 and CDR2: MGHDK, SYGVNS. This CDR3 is CASSDFTGPIPEQYF. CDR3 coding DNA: TGTGCCAGCAGTGACTTTACAGGGCCCATCCCCGAGCAGTACTTC.

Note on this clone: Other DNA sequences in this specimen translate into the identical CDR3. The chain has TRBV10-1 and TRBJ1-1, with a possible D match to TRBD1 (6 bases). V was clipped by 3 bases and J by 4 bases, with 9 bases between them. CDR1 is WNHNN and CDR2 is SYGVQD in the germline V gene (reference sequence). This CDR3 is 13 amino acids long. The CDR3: CASSEQGVTEAFF. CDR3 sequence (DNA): TGCGCCAGCAGTGAACAGGGCGTCACTGAAGCTTTCTTT.

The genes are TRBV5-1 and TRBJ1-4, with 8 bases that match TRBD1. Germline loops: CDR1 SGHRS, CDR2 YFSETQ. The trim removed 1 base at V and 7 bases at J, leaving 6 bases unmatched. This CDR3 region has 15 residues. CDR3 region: CASSLQGAVSEKLFF. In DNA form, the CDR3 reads TGCGCCAGCAGCTTGCAGGGGGCGGTATCTGAAAAACTGTTTTTT.

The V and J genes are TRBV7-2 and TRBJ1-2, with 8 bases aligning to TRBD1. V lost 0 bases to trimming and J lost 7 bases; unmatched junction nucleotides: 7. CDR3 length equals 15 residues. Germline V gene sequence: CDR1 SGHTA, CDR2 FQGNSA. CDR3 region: CASSLAHGQGSGYTF. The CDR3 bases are TGTGCCAGCAGCTTAGCGCACGGACAGGGCTCTGGCTACACCTTC. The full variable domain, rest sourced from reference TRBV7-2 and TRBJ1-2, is GAGVSQSPSNKVTEKGKDVELRCDPISGHTALYWYRQSLGQGLEFLIYFQGNSAPDKSGLPSDRFSAERTGGSVSTLTIQRTQQEDSAVYLCASSLAHGQGSGYTFGSGTRLTVV.

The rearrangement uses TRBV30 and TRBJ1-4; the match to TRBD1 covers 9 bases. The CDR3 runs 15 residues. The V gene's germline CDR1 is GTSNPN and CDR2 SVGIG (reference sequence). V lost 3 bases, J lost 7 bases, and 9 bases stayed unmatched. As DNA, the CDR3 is TGTGCCTGGAGGCGGACCGGGACAGGGTCTGAAAAACTGTTTTTT. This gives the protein CAWRRTGTGSEKLFF.